The source of this T cell receptor beta chain is a study of T cells in Graves' hyperthyroidism and ophthalmopathy (dated by TCRdb to the late 2010s). About the full investigation: Peripheral blood was collected at initial diagnosis, before any treatment. To identify distinguishing TCR V-J signatures, a discovery cohort of about 100 patients was used, comprising 40 to 45 with Graves' ophthalmopathy and approximately 57 with stable Graves' hyperthyroidism. Prospective prediction of ophthalmopathy was tested in an independent validation cohort of 18 to 20 hyperthyroidism patients and 17 patients who later progressed to ophthalmopathy. The 95 to 100 discovery patients were randomly divided into training and test sets at a 7:3 ratio. Thyroid tissue and blood T-cell repertoires from more than five Graves' hyperthyroidism patients were also compared in the study. After sampling, hyperthyroidism patients received methimazole starting at 30 mg daily, and ophthalmopathy patients received high-dose intravenous methylprednisolone. The paper reports TCR Vbeta CDR3 sequencing of more than 120 peripheral blood samples: 43 ophthalmopathy, fewer than 85 hyperthyroidism and 17 progressor patients.

A patient counted as having stable Graves' hyperthyroidism if no progression to ophthalmopathy occurred over 18 months of follow-up. The hyperthyroidism patients were between 18 and 65 years old and newly diagnosed, with a disease duration of less than 2 months. Patients with uncontrolled infections, other autoimmune diseases, pregnancy or lactation were excluded. Diagnoses were based on clinical symptoms, serum thyroxine and TRAb, thyroid ultrasound and orbital computed tomography. Ficoll-Paque density gradient centrifugation was used to isolate PBMCs from approximately 11 ml of fresh peripheral blood. Trizol reagent was used to extract total RNA, and RNA quality was then checked on an Agilent 2100 Bioanalyzer. The TCR beta CDR3 regions were amplified from RNA transcripts. The first round of RT-PCR for the TCR CDR3 was performed with the HTBI primer set and the Qiagen OneStep RT-PCR kit. Libraries were constructed in a second round of multiplex PCR, after which size selection and purification were performed. The libraries were sequenced on an Illumina HiSeq2000 using paired-end 100 bp reads. Concerning the study's data processing: SOAPnuke was used to process the raw data, with reads discarded if the reads contained adapters or uncalled bases, had a mean Phred below 15, or lacked an exact constant-primer or identifier match. High-quality paired reads were merged with COPE v1.2.5, and unique nucleotide sequences were defined as clonotypes. MiTCR v1.1 was used to align the clonotypes against IMGT TRBV, TRBD and TRBJ reference segments. Analysis was restricted to V-J combinations with a frequency above 0.0001, which covered roughly 99% of repertoires. A TCS score was defined as the ratio of F50 (clonal expansion) to E x V (chaos), with BLOSUM62-based TCRdist applied between CDR3 peptides within each V-J. Welch's t-statistics and random forest reduced roughly 530 V-J features to about 12, which were used in a naive Bayes classifier (R e1071). The public reads were run again by TCRdb, first through fastp at Q25 and then through MiXCR, and only productive beta chains were kept. Rows matching on CDR3 protein sequence are summarized as one entry with the most common DNA and genes. These V and J calls rely on TCRdb rather than the paper's analysis. The sample table contains some 200,000 distinct CDR3 sequences; only one count was recorded for around 16% of them. The biggest ten clones account for around 52% of the sample.

Broader findings and caveats from the paper: During validation, the model predicted progression to ophthalmopathy a median of around 6 months ahead of onset, with more than 55% sensitivity and roughly 72% specificity. Most expanded thyroid clonotypes (frequency above 0.001) were also detected in blood, suggesting blood repertoires may reflect thyroid immune responses. Sample size was not statistically predetermined, and investigators were not blinded to group allocation. In cross-validation, a model built on a 13 V-J signature told ophthalmopathy apart from stable hyperthyroidism with about 90% sensitivity and approximately 81% specificity, and in testing the same model reached 80%/75%.

V is clipped by 7 bases and J by 3 bases, and the sequence between their germline boundaries is 25 bases long. CDR1 and CDR2 are drawn from the germline V gene (reference sequence): DFQATT, SNEGSKA. The CDR3 measures 16 amino acids from cysteine to phenylalanine. Only the CDR3 DNA stays, 48 bases, in frame from base 1. This clonotype has just a few counts. This receptor's antigen is unknown. Base qualities are not provided; no much larger clone lies one nucleotide away. The sequence joins TRBV20-1 to TRBJ2-7; the D region possibly corresponds to TRBD1 (6 bases align). This sequence originates from a woman between 45 and 60 years old with Graves' hyperthyroidism. Sequencing input: blood. The CDR3 amino acid sequence is: CSVIIPSTGANYEQYF. The sequence in DNA is TGCAGTGTTATAATCCCTTCGACAGGAGCAAACTACGAGCAGTACTTC.